The 19 T cell receptor beta chains listed next were all sequenced from one sample in a study of T cells in Graves' hyperthyroidism and ophthalmopathy. Amplification of TCR beta CDR3 regions used RNA as the template. In the first-round RT-PCR of the TCR CDR3, the HTBI primer set was used. TCRdb ran MiXCR on the multiplex PCR reads and lists one entry per CDR3 protein. The repertoire holds hundreds of thousands of distinct CDR3 sequences, with around a sixth as singletons. The sample taken for sequencing was blood. The receptors stem from a woman between 18 and 30 years old with Graves' hyperthyroidism that later progressed to Graves' ophthalmopathy.

This clonotype came up many times. The genes are TRBV2 and TRBJ2-7, with 11 bases lining up with TRBD2. The CDR3 covers 14 residues. Germline CDR1 is SNHLY and CDR2 is FYNNEI. V was pared by 4 bases and J by 2 bases, with 1 base of the junction left unmatched. CDR3 residues: CASSVAGGAYEQYF. The CDR3 nucleotides are TGTGCCAGCAGTGTAGCGGGAGGGGCCTACGAGCAGTACTTC. Together with reference TRBV2 and TRBJ2-7, the CDR3 gives the full variable domain: EPEVTQTPSHQVTQMGQEVILRCVPISNHLYFYWYRQILGQKVEFLVSFYNNEISEKSEIFDDQFSVERPDGSNFTLKIRSTKLEDSAMYFCASSVAGGAYEQYFGPGTRLTVT.

This clonotype was seen many times. The CDR3 region is CASSPNPLRSYNEQFF. CDR3 coding DNA: TGTGCCAGCAGTCCAAACCCTTTACGCTCCTACAATGAGCAGTTCTTC. The chain uses TRBV28 and TRBJ2-1; no definite D call. The CDR3 spans 16 residues. V was shortened by 5 bases and J by 0 bases, with 14 bases between the two germline ends. The V gene's germline CDR1 is MDHEN and CDR2 SYDVKM. The variable domain in full, with the rest retrieved from reference TRBV28 and TRBJ2-1, is DVKVTQSSRYLVKRTGEKVFLECVQDMDHENMFWYRQDPGLGLRLIYFSYDVKMKEKGDIPEGYSVSREKKERFSLILESASTNQTSMYLCASSPNPLRSYNEQFFGPGTRLTVL.

This clonotype was found many times. The chain is built from TRBV5-8 and TRBJ1-1; D possibly corresponds to TRBD1 (5 bases). The CDR3 is 14 residues long. Germline-derived CDR1 and CDR2 are SGHTS and YDEGEE. V shed 0 bases and J shed 5 bases, with 11 bases lying between them. CDR3 residues: CASSLGGEGTEAFF. The CDR3 bases are TGTGCCAGCAGCTTGGGGGGGGAAGGAACTGAAGCTTTCTTT.

The table lists this clonotype with many counts. This chain joins TRBV27 and TRBJ1-1; the D gene is possibly TRBD1 (5 bases). The CDR3 has 13 residues. V was clipped by 5 bases and J by 8 bases, with 15 bases between them. Germline CDR1 reads MNHEY; CDR2 reads SMNVEV (reference sequence). CDR3 protein: CASSTSGGSEAFF. The CDR3 coding sequence is TGTGCCAGCAGTACCTCGGGGGGTTCGGAAGCTTTCTTT.

This clonotype was picked up many times. CDR3 nucleotide sequence: TGTGCCAGCAGCCAATGGGGCAATCAGCCCCAGCATTTT. Encoded protein: CASSQWGNQPQHF. The V call is TRBV3-1, the J call TRBJ1-5; D gene ambiguous. The germline V gene has CDR1 LGHDT and CDR2 YNNKEL (reference sequence). Trimming shortened V by 2 bases and J by 2 bases, and 4 bases separated the two germline ends. CDR3 length equals 13 residues.

This clonotype was counted many times. This chain connects TRBV7-2 to TRBJ2-3; no clear D. Between the trimmed V and J ends, which lost 6 bases and 0 bases, there was a span of 7 bases. The CDR3 contains 13 residues. CDR1 is SGHTA, CDR2 FQGNSA, per germline. The CDR3 loop is CASSQDSTDTQYF. For the CDR3, the DNA is TGTGCCAGCAGTCAAGATAGCACAGATACGCAGTATTTT.

Ten or more counts support this clonotype. V and J are TRBV2 and TRBJ2-7; 8 nucleotides line up with TRBD1. With 1 base clipped from V and 1 base from J, the junction kept 6 bases outside the gene matches. The germline CDR1 and CDR2 sequences are SNHLY and FYNNEI. This CDR3 has 16 residues. In DNA, the CDR3 is TGTGCCAGCAGTGAAGAGCGACAGGGGATTTCCTACGAGCAGTACTTC. This sequence encodes CASSEERQGISYEQYF.

This clonotype has a count of ten or more. The gene calls are TRBV3-1 and TRBJ1-1; D uncertain. Trimming took 0 bases from V and 5 from J, leaving 10 bases between them. CDR1 and CDR2 (germline): LGHDT, YNNKEL (reference sequence). This CDR3 has 14 amino acids. CDR3 sequence: CASSQEYRFTEAFF. As DNA, the CDR3 is TGTGCCAGCAGCCAAGAGTACCGGTTTACTGAAGCTTTCTTT.

This clonotype was detected a few times. The rearrangement joins TRBV4-1 to TRBJ2-1; D not resolved. The CDR3 runs to 12 residues. Trimming stripped 1 base from V and 10 bases from J, with 8 bases between. CDR1 MGHRA and CDR2 YSYEKL come from the germline V gene. Here the CDR3 DNA reads TGCGCCAGCAGCCAAGGTTTGGCCGAGCAGTTCTTC. Residues: CASSQGLAEQFF.

Ten or more counts support this clonotype. The rearrangement joins TRBV20-1 to TRBJ2-5, with D maybe TRBD1 (6 bases). Germline CDR1 is DFQATT and CDR2 is SNEGSKA (reference sequence). This CDR3 has 15 amino acids. V was cut by 3 bases and J by 0 bases, with 14 bases left in between. The DNA of the CDR3 is TGCAGTGCTAGTACGGCAGGGGTGTACCAAGAGACCCAGTACTTC. Translated: CSASTAGVYQETQYF.

This clonotype has at least ten counts. The CDR3 bases are TGCAGTGCTAGACTGGGGGACAGGGGGAATTCACCCCTCCACTTT. Amino acid sequence: CSARLGDRGNSPLHF. The rearrangement uses TRBV20-1 and TRBJ1-6; TRBD1 matches at 11 bases. The CDR3 loop spans 15 amino acids. Looked up from germline, CDR1 is DFQATT and CDR2 is SNEGSKA (reference sequence). V lost 2 bases, J lost 7 bases, and 4 bases stayed unmatched.

The chain has TRBV6-1 and TRBJ2-1; D tentatively fits TRBD1 or TRBD2 (5 bases each). V was pared by 3 bases and J by 4 bases, with 13 bases between. The length of the CDR3 is 15 residues. Per the germline V gene, CDR1 is MNHNS and CDR2 is SASEGT. The CDR3 coding sequence is TGTGCCAGCAGTGACGGGACGGACACATACAATGAGCAGTTCTTC. Translating gives CASSDGTDTYNEQFF.

The chain couples TRBV24-1 to TRBJ2-5, with a weak D call TRBD2 (6 bases). CDR1 is KGHDR and CDR2 is SFDVKD in the germline V gene. V gave up 5 bases and J gave up 3 bases, with 12 bases separating them. The CDR3 contains 14 residues. This chain's CDR3 is CATSAPGGKETQYF. The CDR3 nucleotides are TGTGCCACCAGTGCCCCCGGCGGGAAAGAGACCCAGTACTTC.

This clonotype was observed at least ten times. This chain uses TRBV20-1 with TRBJ2-2, with 13 bases that match TRBD2. V trimming: 6 bases; J trimming: 3 bases; junction bases outside the gene matches: 4. The CDR3 is made up of 15 amino acids. Per the germline V gene, CDR1 is DFQATT and CDR2 is SNEGSKA (reference sequence). The CDR3 protein is CSAGLAGVDTGELFF. CDR3 sequence (DNA): TGCAGTGCCGGACTAGCGGGAGTCGACACCGGGGAGCTGTTTTTT.

On this clonotype itself: An end of the junction does not agree with germline; a read error may underlie this. This chain joins TRBV30 and TRBJ1-5; TRBD1 aligns across 7 bases. Germline V gives CDR1 GTSNPN, CDR2 SVGIG (reference sequence). CDR3 length equals 15 residues. The CDR3 protein is CAWSPQGIDNRPQHF. Here the CDR3 DNA reads TGTGCCTGGAGTCCACAGGGGATTGACAATCGGCCCCAGCATTTT.

This clonotype has just a few counts. This chain connects TRBV7-9 to TRBJ1-1; 7 nucleotides match TRBD1. CDR3 length: 12 amino acids. Germline loops: CDR1 SEHNR, CDR2 FQNEAQ (reference sequence). V lost 11 bases to trimming and J lost 6 bases; unmatched junction nucleotides: 9. CDR3 nucleotide sequence: TGTGCCCTGGACAGGCCGGACTCTGAAGCTTTCTTT. As protein: CALDRPDSEAFF.

This clonotype was seen a handful of times. The chain recombines TRBV7-9 with TRBJ1-1; 7 bases are a match to TRBD1. The J segment lost 1 base and the V segment lost 5 bases, leaving 4 bases of the junction unmatched. Germline V gene lookup returns CDR1 SEHNR and CDR2 FQNEAQ (reference sequence). The CDR3 contains 14 residues. CDR3 sequence reads: CASSEGQRNTEAFF. The CDR3 DNA reads TGTGCCAGCAGCGAGGGACAGAGGAACACTGAAGCTTTCTTT.

Many counts were recorded for this clonotype. The V and J genes are TRBV2 and TRBJ1-1; D ambiguous. The germline gives CDR1 SNHLY, CDR2 FYNNEI. Trimming pared 7 bases from V and 2 bases from J, leaving 11 bases between. The CDR3 extends over 13 amino acids. CDR3 in DNA: TGTGCCAGCACCATCGGTGTCAACACTGAAGCTTTCTTT. Its protein is CASTIGVNTEAFF.

This clonotype was picked up many times. The V gene is TRBV7-2, the J gene TRBJ2-7; D possibly corresponds to TRBD2 (5 bases). The CDR3 sequence is 13 residues long. V dropped 1 base and J dropped 7 bases, with 11 bases sitting between them. Per germline, CDR1 SGHTA and CDR2 FQGNSA. The CDR3 DNA follows: TGTGCCAGCAGCTTAGGCCCGGGAAAGGAGCAGTACTTC. It yields the protein CASSLGPGKEQYF.